This T cell receptor beta chain was identified in a study of molecular identifiers for immune sequencing clone quantification. RNA fractions of 10%, 30% or 50% and 20,000 to 1,000,000 sorted cells were the source of naive CD8 libraries. TCRdb passed the PCR reads through MiXCR, listing each CDR3 protein once. Here the sample spans around 470,000 distinct CDR3 sequences, 20% to 25% being singletons. V lost 3 bases and J 2 bases, leaving 15 bases between the germline ends. The CDR3 loop spans 16 amino acids. In germline, CDR1 is MNHEY, CDR2 SMNVEV (reference sequence). This clonotype was detected many times. Antigen specificity is unknown. Study-level points and caveats: Researchers reportedly could pick up spiked Jurkat TCR RNA from one cell mixed into one million naive cells. In cases of identical TCR molecules sharing a barcode, highly expanded clone sizes could be underestimated. Over 98% of effector molecules, yet under 1% of naive-cell molecules, were held by clones above 20 RNA copies.

The sequence came from a human donor in good health. Some libraries in this study had Jurkat cell RNA spiked in. Sequenced input: naive CD8+ T cells from blood, with Jurkat cell RNA spiked in. Subset given: FACS-sorted CD8+CD4-CCR7+CD45RA+ naive T cells. The genes are TRBV27 and TRBJ2-3, with a tentative D call TRBD2 (5 bases). CDR3: CASSFLPAALTDTQYF. CDR3 nucleotides: TGTGCCAGCAGTTTTCTCCCAGCGGCCCTCACAGATACGCAGTATTTT.